Below, one T cell receptor (beta chain) is given with its context. This CDR3 has 13 amino acids. From germline, CDR1 is MNHEY and CDR2 SVGAGI. V lost 2 bases, J lost 7 bases, and 4 bases stayed unmatched. This specimen belongs to a study of T cell responses to AZD1222 COVID-19 vaccine. Study summary: Second-dose intervals near 4 or 12 weeks were combined.

TCRdb's table, derived via immunoSEQ multiplex PCR, lists solely in-frame clones and lacks some. The sample contains 100,000 or so clones, 88% of which appear only once. The chain combines TRBV6-5 with TRBJ1-1; 7 bases are a match to TRBD1. The origin of this receptor is an adult in good health. This material consisted of peripheral blood, taken on day 0 of AZD1222 vaccination. CDR3 in DNA: TGTGCCAGCAGTTACGACAGGGCTGGTGAAGCTTTCTTT. It yields the protein CASSYDRAGEAFF.